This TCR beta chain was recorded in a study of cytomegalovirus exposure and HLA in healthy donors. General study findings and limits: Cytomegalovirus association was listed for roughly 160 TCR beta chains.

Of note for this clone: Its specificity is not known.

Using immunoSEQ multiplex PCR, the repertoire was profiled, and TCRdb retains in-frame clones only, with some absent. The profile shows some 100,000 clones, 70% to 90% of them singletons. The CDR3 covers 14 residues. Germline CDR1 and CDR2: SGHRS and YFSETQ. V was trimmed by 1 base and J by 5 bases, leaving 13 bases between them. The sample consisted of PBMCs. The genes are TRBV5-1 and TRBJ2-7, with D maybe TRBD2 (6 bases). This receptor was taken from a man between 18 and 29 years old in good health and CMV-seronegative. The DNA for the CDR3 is TGCGCCAGCAGCTTGCCGGGAGCGTTCGACGAGCAGTACTTC. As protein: CASSLPGAFDEQYF.